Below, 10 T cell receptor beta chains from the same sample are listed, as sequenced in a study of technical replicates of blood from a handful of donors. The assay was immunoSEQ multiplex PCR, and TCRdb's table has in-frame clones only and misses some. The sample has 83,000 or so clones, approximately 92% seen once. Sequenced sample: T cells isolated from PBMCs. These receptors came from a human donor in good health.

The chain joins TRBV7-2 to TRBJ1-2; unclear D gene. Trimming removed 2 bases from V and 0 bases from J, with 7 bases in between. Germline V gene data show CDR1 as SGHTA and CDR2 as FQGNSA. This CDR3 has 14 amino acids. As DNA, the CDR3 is TGTGCCAGCAGCTTATATACGGCTAACTATGGCTACACCTTC. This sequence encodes CASSLYTANYGYTF.

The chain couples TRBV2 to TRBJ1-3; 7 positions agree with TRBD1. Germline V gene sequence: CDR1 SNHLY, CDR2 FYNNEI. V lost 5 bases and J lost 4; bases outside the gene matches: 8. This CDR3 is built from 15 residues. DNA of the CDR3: TGTGCCAGCAGTTCTAACACAGGGGACGGAAACACCATATATTTT. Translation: CASSSNTGDGNTIYF.

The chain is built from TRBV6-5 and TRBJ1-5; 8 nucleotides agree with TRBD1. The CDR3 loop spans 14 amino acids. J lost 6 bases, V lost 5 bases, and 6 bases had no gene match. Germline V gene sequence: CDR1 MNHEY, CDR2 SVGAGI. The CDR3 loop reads CASSETGGGQPQHF. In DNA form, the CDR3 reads TGTGCCAGCAGTGAAACAGGGGGAGGTCAGCCCCAGCATTTT.

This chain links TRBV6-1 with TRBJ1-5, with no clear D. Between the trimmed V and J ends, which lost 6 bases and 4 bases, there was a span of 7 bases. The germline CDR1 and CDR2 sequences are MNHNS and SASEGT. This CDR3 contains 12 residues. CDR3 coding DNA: TGTGCCAGCAGGGCCTCAAATCAGCCCCAGCATTTT. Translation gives CASRASNQPQHF.

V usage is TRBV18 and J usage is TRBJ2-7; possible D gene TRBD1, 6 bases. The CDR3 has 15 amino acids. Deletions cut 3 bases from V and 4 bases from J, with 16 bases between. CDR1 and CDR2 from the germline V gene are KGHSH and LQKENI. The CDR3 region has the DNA TGTGCCAGCTCACCGCCGGGACAATCGAATTACGAGCAGTACTTC. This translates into CASSPPGQSNYEQYF. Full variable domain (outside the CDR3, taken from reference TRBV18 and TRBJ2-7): NAGVMQNPRHLVRRRGQEARLRCSPMKGHSHVYWYRQLPEEGLKFMVYLQKENIIDESGMPKERFSAEFPKEGPSILRIQQVVRGDSAAYFCASSPPGQSNYEQYFGPGTRLTVT.

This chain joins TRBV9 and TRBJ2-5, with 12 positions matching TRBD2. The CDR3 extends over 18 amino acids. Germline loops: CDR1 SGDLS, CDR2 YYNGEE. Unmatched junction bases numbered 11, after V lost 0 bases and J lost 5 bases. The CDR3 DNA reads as TGTGCCAGCAGCGTAGATTGGCTAGCGGGGGGGAATAGGGAGACCCAGTACTTC. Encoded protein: CASSVDWLAGGNRETQYF.

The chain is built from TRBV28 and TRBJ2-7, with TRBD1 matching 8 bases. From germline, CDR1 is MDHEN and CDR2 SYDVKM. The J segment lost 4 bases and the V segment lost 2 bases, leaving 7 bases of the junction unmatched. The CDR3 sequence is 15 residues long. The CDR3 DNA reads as TGTGCCAGCAGTTTAGGCGGGACAGGATATTACGAGCAGTACTTC. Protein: CASSLGGTGYYEQYF. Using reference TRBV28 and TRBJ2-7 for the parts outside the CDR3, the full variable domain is DVKVTQSSRYLVKRTGEKVFLECVQDMDHENMFWYRQDPGLGLRLIYFSYDVKMKEKGDIPEGYSVSREKKERFSLILESASTNQTSMYLCASSLGGTGYYEQYFGPGTRLTVT.

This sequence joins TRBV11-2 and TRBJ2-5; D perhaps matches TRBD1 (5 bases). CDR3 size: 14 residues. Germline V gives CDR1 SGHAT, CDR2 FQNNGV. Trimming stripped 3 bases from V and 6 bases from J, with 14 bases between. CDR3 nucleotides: TGTGCCAGCAGCTTGTTTGCTGGGGCAAAGACCCAGTACTTC. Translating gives CASSLFAGAKTQYF.

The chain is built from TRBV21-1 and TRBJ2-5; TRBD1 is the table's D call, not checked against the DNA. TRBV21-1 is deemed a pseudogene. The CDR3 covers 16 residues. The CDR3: CASSNAASDRVKTQYF. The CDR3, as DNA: TGTGCCAGCAGCAACGCCGCCTCTGACAGGGTAAAGACCCAGTACTTC.

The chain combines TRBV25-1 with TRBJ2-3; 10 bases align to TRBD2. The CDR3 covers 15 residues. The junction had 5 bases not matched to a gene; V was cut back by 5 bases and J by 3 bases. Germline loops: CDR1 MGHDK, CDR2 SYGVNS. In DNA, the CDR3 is TGTGCCAGCAGTTTACGGACTAGCGGAACAGATACGCAGTATTTT. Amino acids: CASSLRTSGTDTQYF.